Below, one T cell receptor beta chain is given with its context. Its binding antigen is unknown. No quality values exist for individual bases; no much larger clone is one base distant. Collaborating institutions collected whole blood in K2EDTA tubes following their own protocols. Collaborator samples were shipped for TCRbeta analysis as frozen whole blood, isolated PBMCs, or DNA extracted from either sample type. This sample was taken from a study of blood T cell repertoires in COVID-19 (dated by TCRdb to 2018 to 2020). Turning to the overall study: Samples from collaborators originated in the United States, Italy and Spain and spanned both the acute and convalescent phases of COVID-19. The prospective study material was composed of cDNA or gDNA derived from T cells, B-cell-depleted T cells, or PBMCs. Where available, HLA class I and class II types were obtained from metadata supplied by the sample provider rather than from assay-based typing. The repertoires were released in a freely available public database meant as a resource for research on the immune response to SARS-CoV-2. Nearly every sample came with metadata listing a de-identified subject ID, COVID-19 status, age in years and sex. Subjects who had been exposed to COVID-19, were actively infected with it, or had recovered from it provided the deeply sampled blood TCRbeta repertoires that made up the dataset. Samples came from the ongoing ImmuneRACE study (first 160 participants) plus 1,254 subjects from 6 global collaborators. Here is what the overall study found, with its caveats: The quantity of clinical and demographic metadata differed by source and by participant and was supplied without curation.

TCRbeta CDR3 regions were amplified from genomic DNA using the immunoSEQ Assay, a bias-controlled multiplex PCR. As for how the authors treated the data: The number of nucleated cells in each sample was estimated by amplification of reference gene primers within the assay. Sequence reads were collapsed and filtered to measure the absolute abundance of every unique TCRbeta CDR3 rearrangement. For each sample, productive Simpson clonality was calculated as the square root of Simpson's diversity index over productive rearrangements. TCRdb limited this immuneACCESS table to in-frame rearrangements with V and J called. A share of clones is missing; checked studies link under half to unresolved V genes, and the rest is unexplained. V and J calls and clone size are given by that table; D and trimming were obtained from the DNA. The sample profile shows 380,000 or so clones; 81% of them were found once. Of the sample, 1.1% falls within the top ten clones.

The CDR3, cysteine through phenylalanine, is 13 amino acids long. Just CDR3 DNA is preserved here, 39 bases in frame from base 1. CDR1 MNHEY and CDR2 SVGAGI are derived from the germline V gene. V is shortened by 5 bases, J by 5 bases, and the region joining them spans 7 bases. Sequencing input: peripheral blood. This chain is built from TRBV6-5 and TRBJ1-6, with the D segment identity uncertain. The receptor's source is a human donor with acute or convalescent COVID-19. The donor label of this sample is uncertain. The DNA is as follows: TGTGCCAGCAGTCCAGGCAATAATTCACCCCTCCACTTT. Its translation reads: CASSPGNNSPLHF.